The 24 T cell receptor beta chains below come from one sample, sequenced in a study of blood T cell repertoires in COVID-19. TCRdb's table, derived via immunoSEQ multiplex PCR, lists solely in-frame clones and lacks some. The sample lists over 150,000 clones; 65% to 85% were seen once. Sequencing used peripheral blood. These TCRs come from an older woman who had recovered from COVID-19.

The V call is TRBV5-4, the J call TRBJ1-2; D uncertain. Germline CDR1 and CDR2: SGHNT and YYREEE (reference sequence). The germline V and J ends were trimmed by 0 bases and 3 bases, with 12 bases remaining between them. The CDR3 covers 15 residues. This CDR3 reads CASSLAPGYYYGYTF. CDR3 DNA sequence: TGTGCCAGCAGCTTGGCCCCGGGGTACTACTATGGCTACACCTTC.

The genes are TRBV6-6 and TRBJ2-1; 9 bases agree with TRBD2. Germline values: CDR1 MNHNY, CDR2 SVGAGI (reference sequence). The CDR3 has 16 residues. Trimming at V came to 2 bases and at J to 7 bases, leaving 9 bases not matched to a gene. The CDR3 region has the DNA TGTGCCAGCAGTTACCCCGGGGTAGCGGGAGCGAATGAGCAGTTCTTC. It encodes CASSYPGVAGANEQFF.

This chain links TRBV18 with TRBJ2-3; unclear D gene. Germline V CDR1 and CDR2: KGHSH, LQKENI. Trimming pared 3 bases from V and 4 bases from J, leaving 11 bases between. This CDR3 has 14 residues. CDR3: CASSPSGSADTQYF. The CDR3 DNA reads as TGTGCCAGCTCACCTTCCGGTTCGGCAGATACGCAGTATTTT.

The chain is built from TRBV28 and TRBJ2-7, with TRBD2 as a possible D gene (5 bases). Trimming took off 8 bases at V and 7 bases at J, with 21 bases between the two ends. The CDR3 is 14 amino acids. The germline gives CDR1 MDHEN, CDR2 SYDVKM. The CDR3 DNA sequence: TGTGCCAGCCCCCACCGGGCTACCTGGGAGGAGCAGTACTTC. This encodes CASPHRATWEEQYF.

CDR3 protein: CASRQGQGVLQPQHF. CDR3 nucleotide sequence: TGTGCCAGCAGACAAGGACAGGGGGTCCTTCAGCCCCAGCATTTT. The chain recombines TRBV28 with TRBJ1-5, with 10 bases fitting TRBD1. CDR3 length: 15 amino acids. J was trimmed by 6 bases and V by 6 bases; bases with no gene match: 8. In germline, CDR1 is MDHEN, CDR2 SYDVKM. The full variable domain, its missing parts supplied by reference TRBV28 and TRBJ1-5, is DVKVTQSSRYLVKRTGEKVFLECVQDMDHENMFWYRQDPGLGLRLIYFSYDVKMKEKGDIPEGYSVSREKKERFSLILESASTNQTSMYLCASRQGQGVLQPQHFGDGTRLSIL.

The rearrangement uses TRBV27 and TRBJ1-6; D remains unclear. The CDR3 is 14 residues long. The germline V gene has CDR1 MNHEY and CDR2 SMNVEV (reference sequence). Trimming left V 3 bases short and J 4 bases short, with 7 bases between. As DNA, the CDR3 is TGTGCCAGCAGTTTGGCCAGATATAATTCACCCCTCCACTTT. It specifies CASSLARYNSPLHF.

This clone was found once. V is TRBV5-1 and J is TRBJ1-4, with TRBD1 matching 9 bases. The CDR3 has 16 residues. Unmatched junction bases numbered 12, after V lost 4 bases and J lost 8 bases. From germline, CDR1 is SGHRS and CDR2 YFSETQ. The CDR3 is CASSPQPGQGGEKLFF. CDR3 coding DNA: TGCGCCAGCAGCCCTCAGCCGGGACAGGGAGGGGAAAAACTGTTTTTT.

J is TRBJ2-7 and V is TRBV6-5, with D perhaps TRBD1 (7 bases). This CDR3 is 13 amino acids long. Germline loops: CDR1 MNHEY, CDR2 SVGAGI. Trimming pared 7 bases from V and 4 bases from J, leaving 14 bases between. In DNA form, the CDR3 reads TGTGCCAGCACCCCCCCAGGGGGGTACGAGCAGTACTTC. Amino acids: CASTPPGGYEQYF.

V and J are TRBV23-1 and TRBJ2-7; a weak D match, TRBD1 (5 bases). TRBV23-1 is noted as an ORF with a role that remains uncertain. CDR3 length: 14 amino acids. Deletions cut 4 bases from V and 0 bases from J, with 10 bases between. CDR3 sequence reads: CASSRATVSYEQYF. CDR3 DNA sequence: TGCGCCAGCAGTCGGGCGACAGTCTCCTACGAGCAGTACTTC.

The chain carries TRBV3-1 (or the pseudogene TRBV3-2) and TRBJ2-7; a possible D gene is TRBD1 (6 bases). With 5 bases removed from V and 4 bases from J, the gap between germline ends came to 18 bases. CDR3 length: 15 amino acids. The V gene's germline CDR1 is LGHDT and CDR2 YNNKEL (reference sequence). CDR3 bases: TGTGCCAGCAGCGCACAGGGTCCCTATACATACGAGCAGTACTTC. It specifies CASSAQGPYTYEQYF.

The rearrangement joins TRBV5-1 to TRBJ2-4; the match to TRBD2 covers 9 bases. This CDR3 is built from 16 residues. Germline assignment: CDR1 SGHRS and CDR2 YFSETQ. The V gene end was trimmed by 4 bases and the J gene end by 3 bases; junction bases not matched to a gene: 8. The CDR3 protein is CASSHLAGGGKNIQYF. The CDR3 DNA is TGCGCCAGCAGCCACTTGGCGGGAGGGGGCAAAAACATTCAGTACTTC.

The chain has TRBV27 and TRBJ2-7; a possible D gene is TRBD2 (5 bases). CDR1 is MNHEY and CDR2 is SMNVEV in the germline V gene (reference sequence). Trimming took 3 bases from V and 5 from J, leaving 11 bases between them. CDR3 length equals 13 residues. CDR3 region: CASSFISGNEQYF. CDR3 coding DNA: TGTGCCAGCAGTTTCATTTCCGGGAACGAGCAGTACTTC.

The chain carries TRBV5-1 and TRBJ2-7, with 9 bases identical to TRBD2. Germline V CDR1 and CDR2: SGHRS, YFSETQ. Trimming cost V 4 bases and J 4 bases; bases outside gene matches: 12. This CDR3 comprises 16 residues. The CDR3 protein is CASSPSPALAGYEQYF. Written as DNA, the CDR3 is TGCGCCAGCAGCCCTTCCCCCGCCCTAGCGGGATACGAGCAGTACTTC.

The rearrangement joins TRBV21-1 to TRBJ1-1; TRBD1 was called by the table and not checked on the DNA. TRBV21-1 is annotated as a pseudogene. The CDR3 spans 15 residues. This CDR3 is CASSAPGQTNTEAFF. CDR3 sequence (DNA): TGTGCCAGCAGCGCCCCGGGACAGACGAACACTGAAGCTTTCTTT.

The chain joins TRBV5-1 to TRBJ1-3, with D maybe TRBD1 (5 bases). There are 12 residues in the CDR3. V lost 4 bases to trimming and J lost 8 bases, with 10 bases between them. CDR1 is SGHRS, CDR2 YFSETQ, per germline. CDR3 amino acids: CASSPRGDTIYF. The CDR3, as DNA: TGCGCCAGCAGCCCCCGGGGGGACACCATATATTTT.

Only a few counts were recorded for this clone. The V and J genes are TRBV19 and TRBJ1-1, with 10 bases that match TRBD1. J gave up 4 bases and V 2 bases, and 1 base lay outside the gene matches. Looked up from germline, CDR1 is LNHDA and CDR2 is SQIVND (reference sequence). CDR3 length equals 14 residues. The CDR3 is CASSIRDRGTEAFF. CDR3 in DNA: TGTGCCAGTAGTATACGGGACAGGGGCACTGAAGCTTTCTTT. Supplemented by reference TRBV19 and TRBJ1-1, the full variable domain reads DGGITQSPKYLFRKEGQNVTLSCEQNLNHDAMYWYRQDPGQGLRLIYYSQIVNDFQKGDIAEGYSVSREKKESFPLTVTSAQKNPTAFYLCASSIRDRGTEAFFGQGTRLTVV.

The chain is built from TRBV11-2 and TRBJ2-2; 7 bases fit TRBD2. This CDR3 comprises 15 residues. J lost 5 bases, V lost 4 bases, and 7 bases had no gene match. Germline loops: CDR1 SGHAT, CDR2 FQNNGV. This chain's CDR3 is CASSSTSVGTGELFF. In nucleotides, the CDR3 is TGTGCCAGCAGCTCCACTAGCGTAGGGACCGGGGAGCTGTTTTTT.

This clone was counted between two and nine times. The chain has TRBV19 and TRBJ2-7; 13 bases are a match to TRBD2. The CDR3 runs 15 residues. V was pared by 4 bases and J by 2 bases, with 2 bases of the junction left unmatched. Germline V lookup: CDR1 LNHDA, CDR2 SQIVND (reference sequence). In DNA, the CDR3 is TGTGCCAGTAGTACCGGACTAGCGGGGGCCTACGAGCAGTACTTC. Its translation: CASSTGLAGAYEQYF.

This rearrangement joins TRBV18 to TRBJ2-2, with 7 bases aligning to TRBD1. The germline V gene has CDR1 KGHSH and CDR2 LQKENI. V shed 3 bases, J shed 6 bases, and the junction held 1 base outside the gene matches. This CDR3 region has 13 residues. The CDR3 is CASSPTGAGELFF. CDR3 in DNA: TGTGCCAGCTCACCTACAGGGGCCGGGGAGCTGTTTTTT. Variable domain in full (rest from reference TRBV18 and TRBJ2-2): NAGVMQNPRHLVRRRGQEARLRCSPMKGHSHVYWYRQLPEEGLKFMVYLQKENIIDESGMPKERFSAEFPKEGPSILRIQQVVRGDSAAYFCASSPTGAGELFFGEGSRLTVL.

Comments on this clone: The same CDR3 can be traced to other DNA sequences in this sample. The V call is TRBV5-1, the J call TRBJ1-3, with D perhaps TRBD1 (6 bases). This CDR3 has 15 residues. Looked up from germline, CDR1 is SGHRS and CDR2 is YFSETQ. V was trimmed by 0 bases and J by 8 bases, leaving 15 bases between them. For the CDR3, the DNA is TGCGCCAGCAGCTTGGGGCGGGGGGGCGCGGACACCATATATTTT. Its protein is CASSLGRGGADTIYF.

The gene calls are TRBV5-1 and TRBJ1-1; 7 positions match TRBD1. CDR1 and CDR2 (germline): SGHRS, YFSETQ. With 7 bases clipped from V and 4 bases from J, the junction kept 7 bases outside the gene matches. The CDR3 contains 13 residues. CDR3 sequence reads: CASAGQAGTEAFF. The CDR3 DNA sequence: TGCGCCAGCGCCGGACAGGCTGGCACTGAAGCTTTCTTT.

About this clone itself: One end of the junction varies from germline; a read error may be responsible. The CDR3: CASSQTLGQQTF. As DNA, the CDR3 is TGTGCCAGCAGCCAAACCCTAGGACAGCAGACTTTT. The chain combines TRBV16 with TRBJ2-3, with D perhaps matching TRBD1 (6 bases). CDR1 and CDR2 (germline): KGHSY, FQNENV. The CDR3 runs 12 residues.

This rearrangement joins TRBV9 to TRBJ2-1; 7 bases are a match to TRBD2. Trimming at V came to 3 bases and at J to 7 bases, leaving 7 bases not matched to a gene. The CDR3 is made up of 14 amino acids. CDR1 is SGDLS and CDR2 is YYNGEE in the germline V gene. The CDR3: CASSGGLGSNEQFF. CDR3 bases: TGTGCCAGCAGCGGCGGACTAGGGTCGAATGAGCAGTTCTTC.

The chain combines TRBV19 with TRBJ2-5, with D tentatively TRBD1 (6 bases). With 6 bases removed from V and 2 bases from J, the gap between germline ends came to 13 bases. Germline V CDR1 and CDR2: LNHDA, SQIVND (reference sequence). The length of the CDR3 is 14 residues. The CDR3: CASSLDRTQETQYF. The CDR3 coding sequence is TGTGCCAGTAGCCTAGACAGGACACAAGAGACCCAGTACTTC.